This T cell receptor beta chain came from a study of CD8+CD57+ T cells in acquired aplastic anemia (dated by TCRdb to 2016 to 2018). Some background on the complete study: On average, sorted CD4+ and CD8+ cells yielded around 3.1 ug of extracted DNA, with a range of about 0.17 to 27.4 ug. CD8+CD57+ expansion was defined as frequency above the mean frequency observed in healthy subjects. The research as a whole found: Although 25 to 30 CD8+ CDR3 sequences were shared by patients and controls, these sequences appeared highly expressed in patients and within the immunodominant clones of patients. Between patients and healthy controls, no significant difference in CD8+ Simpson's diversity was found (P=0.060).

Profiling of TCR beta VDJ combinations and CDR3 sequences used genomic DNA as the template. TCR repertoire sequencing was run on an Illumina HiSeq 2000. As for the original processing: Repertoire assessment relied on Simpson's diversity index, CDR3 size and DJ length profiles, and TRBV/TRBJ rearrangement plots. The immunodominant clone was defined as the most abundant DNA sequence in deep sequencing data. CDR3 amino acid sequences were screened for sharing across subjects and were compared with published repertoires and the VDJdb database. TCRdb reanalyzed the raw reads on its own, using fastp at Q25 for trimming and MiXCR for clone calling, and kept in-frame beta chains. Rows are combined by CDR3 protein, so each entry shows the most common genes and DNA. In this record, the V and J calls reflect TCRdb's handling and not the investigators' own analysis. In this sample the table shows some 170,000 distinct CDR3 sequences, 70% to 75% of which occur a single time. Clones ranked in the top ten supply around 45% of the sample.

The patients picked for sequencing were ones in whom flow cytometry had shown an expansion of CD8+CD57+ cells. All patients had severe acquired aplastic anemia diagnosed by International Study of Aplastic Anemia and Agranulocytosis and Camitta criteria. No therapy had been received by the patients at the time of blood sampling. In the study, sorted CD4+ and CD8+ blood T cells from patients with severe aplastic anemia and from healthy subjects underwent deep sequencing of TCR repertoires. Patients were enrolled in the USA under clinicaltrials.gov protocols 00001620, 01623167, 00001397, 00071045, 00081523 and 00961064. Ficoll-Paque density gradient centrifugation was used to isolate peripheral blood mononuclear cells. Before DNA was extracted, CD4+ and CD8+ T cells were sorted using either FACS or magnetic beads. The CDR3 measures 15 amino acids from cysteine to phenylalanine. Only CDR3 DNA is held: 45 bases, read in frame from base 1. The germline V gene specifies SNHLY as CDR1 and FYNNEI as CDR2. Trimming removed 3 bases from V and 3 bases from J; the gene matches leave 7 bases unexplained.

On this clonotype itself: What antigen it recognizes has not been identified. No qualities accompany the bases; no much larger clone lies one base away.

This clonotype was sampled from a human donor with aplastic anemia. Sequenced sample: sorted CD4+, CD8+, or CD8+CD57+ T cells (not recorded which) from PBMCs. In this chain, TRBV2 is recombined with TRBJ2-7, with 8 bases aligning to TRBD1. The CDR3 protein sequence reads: CASSDGGTGLYEQYF. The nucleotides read TGTGCCAGCAGTGATGGGGGGACAGGACTCTACGAGCAGTACTTC.